This record looks at one TCR beta chain sequence and its context. Its antigen is still unknown. This sample is part of a study of post-analysis software for immune sequencing data. Study at large: Both relapsing-remitting and secondary progressive multiple sclerosis featured among the disease courses, as did progressive-relapsing multiple sclerosis.

Study results and limitations: Samples from one preparation batch, clustered by F measure, grouped strongly together. Normalized Chao1 diversity in multiple sclerosis patients fell significantly below that of controls.

Carried by the TCR beta cDNA libraries were unique molecular identifiers. TCRdb reanalysed the PCR reads using MiXCR and keeps one entry per CDR3 protein. The sample consists of some 160,000 distinct CDR3 sequences, roughly 34% of them appearing once. The receptor was isolated from a girl between 10 and 17 years old with multiple sclerosis. Sequences were derived from blood, sampled after autologous hematopoietic stem cell transplantation.

The CDR3 sequence: CSAALEPNGYTF. The DNA for the CDR3 is TGCAGCGCCGCGTTGGAGCCCAATGGCTACACCTTC. The chain is built from TRBV29-1 and TRBJ1-2, with D hard to call. CDR1 and CDR2 from the germline V gene are SQVTM and ANQGSEA. This CDR3 spans 12 amino acids. V was cut by 7 bases and J by 6 bases, with 15 bases left in between.